A single sample gave rise to the 25 T cell receptor beta chains below, sequenced in a study of blood T cells in healthy people across ages. Using a J-beta primer mix together with a sample-barcoded 5' primer, a second PCR was run for roughly 7 to 11 cycles. One entry per CDR3 protein results from TCRdb running MiXCR on the 5' RACE reads. The sample includes around 1,000,000 distinct CDR3 sequences, around two fifths seen only once; the top ten take around 12%. The sequenced material came from blood. The receptors were gathered from a man younger than 35 in good health.

The chain recombines TRBV13 with TRBJ1-5; possibly TRBD1 for D (6 bases). There are 15 residues in the CDR3. Germline loops: CDR1 PRHDT, CDR2 FYEKMQ (reference sequence). V shed 7 bases and J shed 2 bases, with 15 bases lying between them. CDR3 residues: CASICGGAGNQPQHF. The CDR3 nucleotides are TGTGCCAGCATCTGCGGGGGCGCGGGCAATCAGCCCCAGCATTTT. Supplemented by reference TRBV13 and TRBJ1-5, the full variable domain reads AAGVIQSPRHLIKEKRETATLKCYPIPRHDTVYWYQQGPGQDPQFLISFYEKMQSDKGSIPDRFSAQQFSDYHSELNMSSLELGDSALYFCASICGGAGNQPQHFGDGTRLSIL.

This chain connects TRBV5-1 to TRBJ1-2; D is perhaps TRBD1 (5 bases). Germline V gene data show CDR1 as SGHRS and CDR2 as YFSETQ. Trimming took 7 bases from V and 3 from J, leaving 10 bases between them. There are 12 residues in the CDR3. The CDR3, as DNA: TGCGCCAGCGTGGGGGAAGACTATGGCTACACCTTC. Protein: CASVGEDYGYTF.

J is TRBJ1-5 and V is TRBV7-8, with TRBD1 as a possible D gene (6 bases). Germline V lookup: CDR1 SGHVS, CDR2 FQNEAQ. The V gene lost 5 bases and the J gene lost 7 bases, with 12 bases spanning the gap. The CDR3 runs to 13 residues. The CDR3 sequence: CASSATGFQPQHF. In DNA, the CDR3 is TGTGCCAGCAGCGCTACAGGGTTCCAGCCCCAGCATTTT. Variable domain in full (rest from reference TRBV7-8 and TRBJ1-5): GAGVSQSPRYKVAKRGQDVALRCDPISGHVSLFWYQQALGQGPEFLTYFQNEAQLDKSGLPSDRFFAERPEGSVSTLKIQRTQQEDSAVYLCASSATGFQPQHFGDGTRLSIL.

This sequence joins TRBV4-2 and TRBJ1-2; D ambiguous. Looked up from germline, CDR1 is LGHNA and CDR2 is YNFKEQ. V was trimmed by 2 bases and J by 5 bases, leaving 12 bases between them. The CDR3 consists of 14 residues. The CDR3 sequence: CASSQRRDRYGYTF. CDR3 DNA sequence: TGTGCCAGCAGCCAAAGGAGGGATCGATATGGCTACACCTTC.

As regards this clonotype: This sequence may be a read error, since a much larger clone differs from it by one base. The V and J genes are TRBV4-3 and TRBJ2-3; D is perhaps TRBD2 (6 bases). CDR1 LGHNA and CDR2 YSLEER come from the germline V gene. The CDR3 extends over 16 amino acids. The CDR3 here is CASSQWTNPAVDMQYF. The CDR3, as DNA: TGCGCCAGCAGCCAATGGACTAACCCGGCCGTGGATATGCAGTATTTT.

This clonotype was seen only a few times. The rearrangement uses TRBV20-1 and TRBJ2-7, with unresolved D. Trimming removed 4 bases at V and 5 bases at J, with 18 bases between. This CDR3 spans 14 amino acids. Germline lookup yields CDR1 DFQATT and CDR2 SNEGSKA (reference sequence). The CDR3 DNA sequence: TGCAGTGCTATCTTACGGAGCGCTAAGGACGAGCAGTACTTC. Protein: CSAILRSAKDEQYF.

This clonotype has just a few counts. This chain joins TRBV3-1 and TRBJ2-5; D is unclear. The CDR3 length is 13 residues. Per the germline V gene, CDR1 is LGHDT and CDR2 is YNNKEL (reference sequence). V was shortened by 0 bases and J by 11 bases, with 13 bases between the two germline ends. The CDR3 DNA reads TGTGCCAGCAGCCAAGATTGGAAGGGTGAGCAGTACTTC. Its translation: CASSQDWKGEQYF.

The genes are TRBV7-2 and TRBJ1-2; D perhaps matches TRBD1 (5 bases). The CDR3 is 13 residues long. V lost 5 bases and J 6 bases, leaving 13 bases between the germline ends. Germline assignment: CDR1 SGHTA and CDR2 FQGNSA. CDR3 sequence reads: CASSLGDGDGYTF. CDR3 bases: TGTGCCAGCAGCCTAGGGGACGGGGATGGCTACACCTTC.

A few counts support this clonotype. The chain employs TRBV5-1 and TRBJ1-1, with 9 bases that match TRBD1. The CDR3 is made up of 17 amino acids. V lost 0 bases, J lost 3 bases, and 9 bases stayed unmatched. Germline CDR1 is SGHRS and CDR2 is YFSETQ. CDR3 residues: CASSLGGTGRRYTEAFF. The CDR3 DNA follows: TGCGCCAGCAGCTTGGGGGGGACAGGGCGTCGGTACACTGAAGCTTTCTTT.

This clonotype was counted a few times. The chain has TRBV9 and TRBJ2-7, with TRBD2 matching over 8 bases. CDR1 is SGDLS, CDR2 YYNGEE, per germline. The CDR3 runs 13 residues. V trimming: 7 bases; J trimming: 9 bases; junction bases outside the gene matches: 12. The CDR3 region is CASLRGAYRWQYF. The CDR3 region has the DNA TGTGCCAGCCTGCGGGGGGCTTATCGATGGCAGTACTTC. Full variable domain (missing parts from reference TRBV9 and TRBJ2-7): DSGVTQTPKHLITATGQRVTLRCSPRSGDLSVYWYQQSLDQGLQFLIQYYNGEERAKGNILERFSAQQFPDLHSELNLSSLELGDSALYFCASLRGAYRWQYFGPGTRLTVT.

The rearrangement joins TRBV9 to TRBJ1-1; D is uncertain. This CDR3 contains 14 residues. V lost 0 bases to trimming and J lost 8 bases, with 14 bases between them. In germline, CDR1 is SGDLS, CDR2 YYNGEE. The CDR3, as DNA: TGTGCCAGCAGCGTAGGGACGAGGGATGTCGAAGCTTTCTTT. It is translated as CASSVGTRDVEAFF.

This clonotype has at least ten counts. V is TRBV29-1 and J is TRBJ2-2; D is ambiguous. Germline CDR1 and CDR2: SQVTM and ANQGSEA. The CDR3 consists of 12 residues. Trimming shortened V by 4 bases and J by 1 base, and 4 bases separated the two germline ends. The CDR3 DNA reads TGCAGCGTTGGCCAGAACACCGGGGAGCTGTTTTTT. Its translation: CSVGQNTGELFF.

This chain uses TRBV9 with TRBJ1-2; 7 nucleotides match TRBD1. The CDR3 is 14 residues long. Germline CDR1 and CDR2: SGDLS and YYNGEE. J was trimmed by 4 bases and V by 6 bases; bases with no gene match: 9. Here the CDR3 reads CASTAGQSSYGYTF. CDR3 sequence (DNA): TGTGCCAGCACCGCGGGACAGTCTAGCTATGGCTACACCTTC.

CDR3 sequence: CASSPGRSSYNSPLHF. The CDR3 DNA is TGTGCCAGCAGCCCCGGACGGAGCTCCTATAATTCACCCCTCCACTTT. This chain uses TRBV4-2 with TRBJ1-6, with no clear D. Germline CDR1 LGHNA, CDR2 YNFKEQ. The CDR3 has 16 residues. V lost 4 bases and J lost 0, with 10 bases in between.

This clonotype was seen a few times. The rearrangement uses TRBV9 and TRBJ1-5; D unclear. This CDR3 region has 9 residues. V was pared by 7 bases and J by 9 bases, with 5 bases between. Germline CDR1 SGDLS, CDR2 YYNGEE. The CDR3 loop is CASLAPQHF. The DNA for the CDR3 is TGTGCCAGCTTGGCGCCCCAGCATTTT.

About this clonotype itself: The germline gene is not matched at one end of the junction; a read error may be the cause. V usage is TRBV5-1 and J usage is TRBJ2-2; the D is unclear. Germline V gene lookup returns CDR1 SGHRS and CDR2 YFSETQ. This CDR3 region has 13 residues. The CDR3 DNA is TGTGCCAGCAGCTTAGCTAGCACCGGGGAGCTGTTTTTT. Its translation: CASSLASTGELFF.

The rearrangement joins TRBV6-5 to TRBJ2-1; 9 positions match TRBD1. Losses at the gene ends were 2 bases for V and 7 bases for J; bases not matched to a gene: 9. This CDR3 has 16 residues. Germline values: CDR1 MNHEY, CDR2 SVGAGI. DNA of the CDR3: TGTGCCAGCAGTTACCGACAGGGGGTTATTAAGAATGAGCAGTTCTTC. Translation: CASSYRQGVIKNEQFF.

The chain couples TRBV7-2 to TRBJ1-1; D remains unclear. Trimming pared 3 bases from V and 6 bases from J, leaving 11 bases between. Germline CDR1 and CDR2: SGHTA and FQGNSA. CDR3 length: 13 amino acids. CDR3 amino acids: CASSFPGAAEAFF. The CDR3 DNA is TGTGCCAGCAGCTTTCCAGGAGCGGCTGAAGCTTTCTTT.

As for this clonotype: A much more abundant neighbour one base away suggests this may be a read error. V and J are TRBV3-1 and TRBJ2-5, with 9 bases aligning to TRBD1. V trimming: 1 base; J trimming: 5 bases; junction bases outside the gene matches: 5. This CDR3 has 15 amino acids. Germline CDR1 and CDR2: LGHDT and YNNKEL (reference sequence). The CDR3 DNA reads as TGTGCCAGCAGCCAAGTACAGGGGGCAGAGGAGACCCAGTACTTC. It is translated as CASSQVQGAEETQYF.

Notes on this clonotype: Sequence at one end of the junction differs from germline and may be a read error. V usage is TRBV4-2 and J usage is TRBJ2-7; D might be TRBD1 (5 bases). The end of the DNA fits TRBJ2-5 better, so the J call may be wrong. The CDR3 extends over 15 amino acids. Germline assignment: CDR1 LGHNA and CDR2 YNFKEQ. The CDR3 DNA reads TGTGTCAGCAGCCAAGGACACGGCCTCGGTGAGACCCAGTACTTC. Protein: CVSSQGHGLGETQYF.

This clonotype was recorded a few times. The CDR3 DNA is TGTGCCAGCCTTAAGCGACAGGGACTCATGAACACTGAAGCTTTCTTT. Residues: CASLKRQGLMNTEAFF. The chain links TRBV6-5 to TRBJ1-1, with 7 bases that match TRBD1. The CDR3 length is 16 residues. V trimming: 8 bases; J trimming: 0 bases; junction bases outside the gene matches: 12. Germline lookup yields CDR1 MNHEY and CDR2 SVGAGI.

The V call is TRBV7-9, the J call TRBJ1-1, with D perhaps matching TRBD1 (5 bases). Trimming removed 1 base from V and 6 bases from J, with 12 bases in between. CDR3 length: 14 amino acids. In germline, CDR1 is SEHNR, CDR2 FQNEAQ (reference sequence). CDR3 residues: CASSLGLTVAEAFF. DNA for the CDR3: TGTGCCAGCAGCTTAGGACTGACAGTGGCTGAAGCTTTCTTT.

The V gene is TRBV7-6, the J gene TRBJ2-7, with 8 positions matching TRBD1. The J segment lost 4 bases and the V segment lost 1 base, leaving 3 bases of the junction unmatched. This CDR3 is 14 amino acids long. The germline V gene has CDR1 SGHVS and CDR2 FNYEAQ. CDR3 nucleotide sequence: TGTGCCAGCAGCTTAGGGACAGGGTGGTACGAGCAGTACTTC. Residues: CASSLGTGWYEQYF.

The chain joins TRBV20-1 to TRBJ2-3; a possible D gene is TRBD1 (6 bases). This CDR3 has 15 amino acids. The germline CDR1 and CDR2 sequences are DFQATT and SNEGSKA (reference sequence). The germline V and J ends were trimmed by 3 bases and 2 bases, with 15 bases remaining between them. CDR3 in amino acids: CSASLDRSLTDTQYF. Written as DNA, the CDR3 is TGCAGTGCTAGTTTGGACAGATCCCTCACAGATACGCAGTATTTT.

In its sample, this clonotype was seen a few times. In DNA form, the CDR3 reads TGTGCCAGCAGCTTAGGCAGCGTCGGGGGCGCAACAGATACGCAGTATTTT. Translation gives CASSLGSVGGATDTQYF. J is TRBJ2-3 and V is TRBV11-1, with D possibly called TRBD1 or TRBD2 (6 bases each). Germline CDR1 reads SGHAT; CDR2 reads FQDESV (reference sequence). This CDR3 region has 17 residues. The V gene lost 1 base and the J gene lost 3 bases, with 17 bases spanning the gap.